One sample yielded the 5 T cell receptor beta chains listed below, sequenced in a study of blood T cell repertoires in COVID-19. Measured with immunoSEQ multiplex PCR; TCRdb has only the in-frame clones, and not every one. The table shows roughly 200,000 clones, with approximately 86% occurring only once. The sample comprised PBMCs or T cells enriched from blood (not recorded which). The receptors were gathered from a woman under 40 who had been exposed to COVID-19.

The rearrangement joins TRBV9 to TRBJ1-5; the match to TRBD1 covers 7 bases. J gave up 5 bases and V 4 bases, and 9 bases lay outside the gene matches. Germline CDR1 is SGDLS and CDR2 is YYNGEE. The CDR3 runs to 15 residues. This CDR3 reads CASSPETGHDQPQHF. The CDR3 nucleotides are TGTGCCAGCAGCCCGGAGACAGGGCACGATCAGCCCCAGCATTTT.

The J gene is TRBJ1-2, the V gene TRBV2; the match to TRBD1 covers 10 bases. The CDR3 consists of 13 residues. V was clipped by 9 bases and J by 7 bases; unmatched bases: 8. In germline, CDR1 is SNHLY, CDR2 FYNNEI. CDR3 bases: TGTGCCAGTTCGGTTAGGGACAGGGGTGGCTACACCTTC. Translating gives CASSVRDRGGYTF.

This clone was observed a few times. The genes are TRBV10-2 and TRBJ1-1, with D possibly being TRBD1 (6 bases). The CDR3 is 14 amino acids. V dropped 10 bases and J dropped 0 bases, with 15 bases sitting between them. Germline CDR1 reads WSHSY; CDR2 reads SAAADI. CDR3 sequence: CATDDRPMNTEAFF. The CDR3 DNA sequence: TGCGCCACCGATGACAGGCCAATGAACACTGAAGCTTTCTTT.

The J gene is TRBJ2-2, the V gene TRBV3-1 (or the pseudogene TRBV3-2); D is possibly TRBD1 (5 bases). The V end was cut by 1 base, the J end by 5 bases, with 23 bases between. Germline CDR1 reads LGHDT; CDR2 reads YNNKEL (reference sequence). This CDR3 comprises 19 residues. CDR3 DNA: TGTGCCAGCAGCCAAGTGGGCGCCAACGTACAGGTCTGGACCGGGGAGCTGTTTTTT. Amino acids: CASSQVGANVQVWTGELFF.

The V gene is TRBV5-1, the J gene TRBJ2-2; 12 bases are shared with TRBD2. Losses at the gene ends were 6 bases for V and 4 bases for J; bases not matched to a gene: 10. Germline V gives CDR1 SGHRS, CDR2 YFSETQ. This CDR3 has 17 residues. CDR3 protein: CASTDLAGGPVTGELFF. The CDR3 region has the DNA TGCGCCAGCACAGATCTAGCGGGGGGGCCGGTCACCGGGGAGCTGTTTTTT.